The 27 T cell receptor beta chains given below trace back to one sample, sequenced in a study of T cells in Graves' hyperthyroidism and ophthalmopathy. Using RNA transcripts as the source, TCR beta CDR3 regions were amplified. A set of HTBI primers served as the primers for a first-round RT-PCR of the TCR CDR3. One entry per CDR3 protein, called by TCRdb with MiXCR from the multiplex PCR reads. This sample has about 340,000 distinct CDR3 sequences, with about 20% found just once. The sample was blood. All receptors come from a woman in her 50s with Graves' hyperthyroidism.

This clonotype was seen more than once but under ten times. For the CDR3, the DNA is TGTGCCAGCAGCTTGGGGGCGTCAGGGTGGATCTCCACTGAAGCTTTCTTT. Its translation is CASSLGASGWISTEAFF. The chain recombines TRBV5-4 with TRBJ1-1; D perhaps matches TRBD1 (5 bases). CDR3 size: 17 residues. Germline assignment: CDR1 SGHNT and CDR2 YYREEE (reference sequence). V lost 0 bases and J 4 bases, leaving 19 bases between the germline ends.

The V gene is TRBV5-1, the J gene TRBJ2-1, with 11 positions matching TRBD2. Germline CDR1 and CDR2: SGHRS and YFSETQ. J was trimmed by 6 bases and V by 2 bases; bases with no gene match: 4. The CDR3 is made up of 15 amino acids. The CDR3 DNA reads TGCGCCAGCAGCTTCGGGACTAGCGGCGTCAATGAGCAGTTCTTC. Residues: CASSFGTSGVNEQFF.

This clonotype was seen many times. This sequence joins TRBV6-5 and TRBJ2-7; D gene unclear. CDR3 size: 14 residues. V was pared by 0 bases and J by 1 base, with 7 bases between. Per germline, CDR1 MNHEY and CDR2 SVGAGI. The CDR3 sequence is CASSYSPESYEQYF. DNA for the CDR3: TGTGCCAGCAGTTACTCCCCAGAGTCCTACGAGCAGTACTTC.

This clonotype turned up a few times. The CDR3 here is CASRAGWGSGELFF. Written as DNA, the CDR3 is TGTGCCAGCAGGGCGGGCTGGGGGAGCGGGGAGCTGTTTTTT. The chain employs TRBV11-1 and TRBJ2-2, with D possibly being TRBD1 or TRBD2 (5 bases each). Germline lookup yields CDR1 SGHAT and CDR2 FQDESV (reference sequence). Trimming took off 6 bases at V and 7 bases at J, with 15 bases between the two ends. The CDR3 runs to 14 residues.

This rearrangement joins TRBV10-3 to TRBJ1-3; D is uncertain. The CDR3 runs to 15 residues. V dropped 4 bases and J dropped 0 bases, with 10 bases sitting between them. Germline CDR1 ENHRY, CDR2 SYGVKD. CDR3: CAISAGGYSGNTIYF. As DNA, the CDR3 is TGTGCCATCAGTGCCGGTGGATACTCTGGAAACACCATATATTTT.

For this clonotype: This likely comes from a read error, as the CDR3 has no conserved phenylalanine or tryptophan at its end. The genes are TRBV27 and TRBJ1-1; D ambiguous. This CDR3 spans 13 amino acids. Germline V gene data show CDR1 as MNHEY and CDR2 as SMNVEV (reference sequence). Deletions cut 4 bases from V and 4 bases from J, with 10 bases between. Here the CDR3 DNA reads TGTGCCAGCAGTTGGAGGGAGGGCACTGAAGCTTTCTTG. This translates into CASSWREGTEAFL.

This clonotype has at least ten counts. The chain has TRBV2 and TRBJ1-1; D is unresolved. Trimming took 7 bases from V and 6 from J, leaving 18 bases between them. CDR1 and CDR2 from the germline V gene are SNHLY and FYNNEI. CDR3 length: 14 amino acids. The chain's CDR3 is CASTPIRTRAEAFF. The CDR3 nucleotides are TGTGCCAGCACCCCAATACGGACCCGGGCTGAAGCTTTCTTT.

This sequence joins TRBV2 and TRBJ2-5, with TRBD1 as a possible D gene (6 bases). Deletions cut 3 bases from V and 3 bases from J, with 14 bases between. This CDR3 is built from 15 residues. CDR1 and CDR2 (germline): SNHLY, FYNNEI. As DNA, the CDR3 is TGTGCCAGCAGTGACACCACAGGGATTAAAGAGACCCAGTACTTC. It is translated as CASSDTTGIKETQYF.

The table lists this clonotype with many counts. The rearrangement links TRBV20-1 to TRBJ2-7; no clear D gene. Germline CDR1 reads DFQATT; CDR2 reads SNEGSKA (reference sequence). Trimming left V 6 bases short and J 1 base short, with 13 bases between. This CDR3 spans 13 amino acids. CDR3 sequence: CSAMRVNSYEQYF. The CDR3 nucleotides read TGCAGTGCCATGCGTGTAAATTCCTACGAGCAGTACTTC.

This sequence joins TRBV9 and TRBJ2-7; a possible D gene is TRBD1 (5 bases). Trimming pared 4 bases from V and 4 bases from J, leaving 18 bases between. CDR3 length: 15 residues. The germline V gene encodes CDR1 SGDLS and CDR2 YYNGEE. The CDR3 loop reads CASSLLPDPGYEQYF. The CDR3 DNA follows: TGTGCCAGCAGCCTCCTTCCGGATCCAGGGTACGAGCAGTACTTC.

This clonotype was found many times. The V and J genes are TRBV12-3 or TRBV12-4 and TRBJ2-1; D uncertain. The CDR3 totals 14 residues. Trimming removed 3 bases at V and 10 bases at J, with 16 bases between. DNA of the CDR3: TGTGCCAGCAGTTTGGGGTCGAGTAGCAACGAGCAGTTCTTC. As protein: CASSLGSSSNEQFF.

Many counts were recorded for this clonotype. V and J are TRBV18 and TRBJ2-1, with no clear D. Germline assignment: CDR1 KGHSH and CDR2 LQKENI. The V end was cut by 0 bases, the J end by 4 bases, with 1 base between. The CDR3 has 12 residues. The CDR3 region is CASSPPYNEQFF. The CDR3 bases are TGTGCCAGCTCACCACCGTACAATGAGCAGTTCTTC.

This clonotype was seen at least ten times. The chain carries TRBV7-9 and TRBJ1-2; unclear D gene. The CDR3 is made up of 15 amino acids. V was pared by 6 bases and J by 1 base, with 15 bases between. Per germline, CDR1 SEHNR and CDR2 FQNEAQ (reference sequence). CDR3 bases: TGTGCCAGCAGACAAAACGCCGAGCGTAACTATGGCTACACCTTC. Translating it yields CASRQNAERNYGYTF.

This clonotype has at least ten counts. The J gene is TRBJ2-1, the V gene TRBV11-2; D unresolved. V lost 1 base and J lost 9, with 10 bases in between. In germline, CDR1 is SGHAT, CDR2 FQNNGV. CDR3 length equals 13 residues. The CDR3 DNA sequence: TGTGCCAGCAGCTTAGGAGGCGCTGGTGAGCAGTTCTTC. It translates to CASSLGGAGEQFF.

The CDR3 DNA sequence: TGTGCCAGCAGTTTATTCCAGCTGGGGGCCGGGGAGCTGTTTTTT. Its translation: CASSLFQLGAGELFF. The rearrangement uses TRBV12-3 or TRBV12-4 and TRBJ2-2, with D perhaps given as TRBD1 or TRBD2 (5 bases each). The CDR3 loop spans 15 amino acids. V gave up 2 bases and J gave up 6 bases, with 13 bases separating them.

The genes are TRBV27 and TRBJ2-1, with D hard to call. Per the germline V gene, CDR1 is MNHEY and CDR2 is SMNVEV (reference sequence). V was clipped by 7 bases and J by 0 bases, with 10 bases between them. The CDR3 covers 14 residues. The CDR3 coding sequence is TGTGCCAGCACAGGTGTCAACTCCTACAATGAGCAGTTCTTC. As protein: CASTGVNSYNEQFF.

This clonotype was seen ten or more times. The CDR3 region has the DNA TGTGCCAGCAGTTTACTCAGGGTTTATGGCTACACCTTC. Its protein is CASSLLRVYGYTF. The rearrangement links TRBV28 to TRBJ1-2; maybe TRBD1 (5 bases). CDR3 size: 13 residues. The germline V gene has CDR1 MDHEN and CDR2 SYDVKM. The ends were cut back, 2 bases at V and 5 bases at J, with 9 bases in the middle.

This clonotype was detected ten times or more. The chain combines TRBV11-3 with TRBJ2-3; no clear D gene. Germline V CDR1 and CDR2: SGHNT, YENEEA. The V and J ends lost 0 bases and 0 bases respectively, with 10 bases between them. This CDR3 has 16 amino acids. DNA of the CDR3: TGTGCCAGCAGCTTAGATGGCAGCTCTAGCACAGATACGCAGTATTTT. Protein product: CASSLDGSSSTDTQYF.

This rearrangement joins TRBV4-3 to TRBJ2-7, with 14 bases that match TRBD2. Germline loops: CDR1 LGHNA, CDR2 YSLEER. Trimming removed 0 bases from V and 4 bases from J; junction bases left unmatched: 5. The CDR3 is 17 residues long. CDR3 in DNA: TGCGCCAGCAGCCAAGAATGGGGACTAGCGGGAGAGTACGAGCAGTACGTC. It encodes CASSQEWGLAGEYEQYV.

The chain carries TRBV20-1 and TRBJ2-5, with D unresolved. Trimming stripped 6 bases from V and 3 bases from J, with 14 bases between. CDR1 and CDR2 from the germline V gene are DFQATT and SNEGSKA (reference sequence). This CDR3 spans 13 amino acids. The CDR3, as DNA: TGCAGTGCCCAACCAGACTCGGAAGAGACCCAGTACTTC. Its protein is CSAQPDSEETQYF.

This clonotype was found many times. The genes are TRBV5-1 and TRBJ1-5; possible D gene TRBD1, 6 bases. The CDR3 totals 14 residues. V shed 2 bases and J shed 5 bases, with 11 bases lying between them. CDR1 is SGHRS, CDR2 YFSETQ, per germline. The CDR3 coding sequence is TGCGCCAGCAGCTTAGGGGGGCTGGATCAGCCCCAGCATTTT. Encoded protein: CASSLGGLDQPQHF.

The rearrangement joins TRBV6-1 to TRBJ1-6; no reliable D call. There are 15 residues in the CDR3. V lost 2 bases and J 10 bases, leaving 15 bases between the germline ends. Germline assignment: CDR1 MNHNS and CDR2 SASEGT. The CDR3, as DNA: TGTGCCAGCAGTGAATGGTGGAGGGTAGAATCACCCCTCCACTTT. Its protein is CASSEWWRVESPLHF.

This CDR3 reads CASTKDGDLLTDTQYF. The CDR3 DNA follows: TGCGCCAGCACCAAAGACGGGGATCTTCTCACAGATACGCAGTATTTT. The V gene is TRBV5-1, the J gene TRBJ2-3, with D perhaps matching TRBD2 (5 bases). Germline V lookup: CDR1 SGHRS, CDR2 YFSETQ. The length of the CDR3 is 16 residues. The germline V and J ends were trimmed by 6 bases and 2 bases, with 19 bases remaining between them.

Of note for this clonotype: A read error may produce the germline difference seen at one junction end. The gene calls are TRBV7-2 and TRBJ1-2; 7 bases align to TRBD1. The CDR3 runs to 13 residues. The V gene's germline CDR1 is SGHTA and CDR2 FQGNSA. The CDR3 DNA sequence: TGTGCCTGCAGTGGACAGGTCAACTATGGCTACACCTTC. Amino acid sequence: CACSGQVNYGYTF.

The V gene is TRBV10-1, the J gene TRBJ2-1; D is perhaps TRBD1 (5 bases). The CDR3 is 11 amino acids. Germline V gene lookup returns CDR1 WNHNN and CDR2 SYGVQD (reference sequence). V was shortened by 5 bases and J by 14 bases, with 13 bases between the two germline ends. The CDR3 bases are TGCGCCAGCAGTTTAAGGGGAAGGAAGTTCTTC. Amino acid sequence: CASSLRGRKFF.

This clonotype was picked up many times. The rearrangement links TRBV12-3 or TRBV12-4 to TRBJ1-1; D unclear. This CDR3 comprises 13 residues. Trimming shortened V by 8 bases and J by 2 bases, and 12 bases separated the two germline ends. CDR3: CASLGTTNTEAFF. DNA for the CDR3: TGTGCCAGCTTGGGAACGACAAACACTGAAGCTTTCTTT.

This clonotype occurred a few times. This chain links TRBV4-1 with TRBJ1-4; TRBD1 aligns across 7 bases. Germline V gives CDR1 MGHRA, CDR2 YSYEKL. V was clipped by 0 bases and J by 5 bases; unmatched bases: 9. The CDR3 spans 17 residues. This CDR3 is CASSQDGDSRRNEKLFF. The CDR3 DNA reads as TGCGCCAGCAGCCAAGATGGGGACAGCAGAAGAAATGAAAAACTGTTTTTT.